The 27 T cell receptor beta chains listed next were all sequenced from one sample in a study of read filtering for tumor transcriptome and immune sequencing. This library used roughly 400 ng RNA and molecular barcoded adaptors spanning alpha/delta and beta/gamma chains. TCRdb called the reads again in MiXCR, with one record for every CDR3 protein. The sample shows about 39,000 distinct CDR3 sequences, approximately 15% of them seen only once. Sequenced input: a population of CD138-negative cells sorted from bone marrow. The receptors stem from a donor over 35 with multiple myeloma.

This clonotype appeared many times. This chain connects TRBV29-1 to TRBJ2-1, with a tentative D call TRBD2 (5 bases). V was pared by 5 bases and J by 0 bases, with 11 bases between. The germline CDR1 and CDR2 sequences are SQVTM and ANQGSEA. The CDR3 is 14 amino acids. The CDR3, as DNA: TGCAGCGTTCATGGAGGAGTCTCCTACAATGAGCAGTTCTTC. Translating it yields CSVHGGVSYNEQFF.

This clonotype was seen ten or more times. For the CDR3, the DNA is TGCAGCGTTGGGAGAGGGGCCACGGTAGGAGCTTTCTTT. Translating it yields CSVGRGATVGAFF. The V call is TRBV29-1, the J call TRBJ1-1, with D perhaps TRBD1 (5 bases). Germline assignment: CDR1 SQVTM and CDR2 ANQGSEA. The CDR3 is made up of 13 amino acids. Trimming took off 4 bases at V and 10 bases at J, with 19 bases between the two ends.

This clonotype was seen at least ten times. The V gene is TRBV29-1, the J gene TRBJ2-1, with D tentatively TRBD1 or TRBD2 (5 bases each). Germline-derived CDR1 and CDR2 are SQVTM and ANQGSEA. V lost 5 bases to trimming and J lost 8 bases, with 10 bases between them. This CDR3 spans 11 amino acids. This CDR3 is CSVPGTHEQFF. CDR3 in DNA: TGCAGCGTTCCCGGGACCCATGAGCAGTTCTTC.

This clonotype has a count of ten or more. V usage is TRBV2 and J usage is TRBJ2-7; D is possibly TRBD1 or TRBD2 (5 bases each). Germline values: CDR1 SNHLY, CDR2 FYNNEI. The length of the CDR3 is 17 residues. V was shortened by 5 bases and J by 3 bases, with 23 bases between the two germline ends. The CDR3 is CASSLGENRALGYEQYF. CDR3 coding DNA: TGTGCCAGCAGTCTGGGGGAAAATAGGGCTCTCGGCTACGAGCAGTACTTC. Filled out from reference TRBV2 and TRBJ2-7, the complete variable domain reads EPEVTQTPSHQVTQMGQEVILRCVPISNHLYFYWYRQILGQKVEFLVSFYNNEISEKSEIFDDQFSVERPDGSNFTLKIRSTKLEDSAMYFCASSLGENRALGYEQYFGPGTRLTVT.

This clonotype was counted many times. The chain joins TRBV6-2 or TRBV6-3 to TRBJ1-1; weak D call: TRBD1 (5 bases). The CDR3 length is 13 residues. The V gene's germline CDR1 is MNHEY and CDR2 SVGEGT. Trimming removed 2 bases at V and 1 base at J, with 5 bases between. The DNA for the CDR3 is TGTGCCAGCAGTTACCAGGGGAACACTGAAGCTTTCTTT. This sequence encodes CASSYQGNTEAFF.

This clonotype was found many times. V is TRBV28 and J is TRBJ1-4; a possible D gene is TRBD1 (6 bases). Germline V gives CDR1 MDHEN, CDR2 SYDVKM. V dropped 6 bases and J dropped 7 bases, with 9 bases sitting between them. This CDR3 has 12 residues. The CDR3 nucleotides are TGTGCCAGCAGACAGGGCGGTGAAAAACTGTTTTTT. This gives the protein CASRQGGEKLFF.

This clonotype showed up many times. J is TRBJ1-1 and V is TRBV5-1, with a possible D match to TRBD1 (6 bases). V was shortened by 0 bases and J by 10 bases, with 16 bases between the two germline ends. This CDR3 has 14 residues. CDR1 is SGHRS, CDR2 YFSETQ, per germline. This CDR3 reads CASSLVLGALAAFF. CDR3 bases: TGCGCCAGCAGCTTGGTTCTGGGGGCGCTTGCAGCTTTCTTT.

This clonotype was detected ten times or more. The genes are TRBV20-1 and TRBJ2-3, with D perhaps TRBD2 (5 bases). V dropped 6 bases and J dropped 4 bases, with 17 bases sitting between them. CDR1 is DFQATT and CDR2 is SNEGSKA in the germline V gene (reference sequence). The CDR3 is made up of 14 amino acids. In nucleotides, the CDR3 is TGCAGTGCCAGCTCGACTACTAGGGCAGATACGCAGTATTTT. It specifies CSASSTTRADTQYF.

This clonotype was detected many times. The chain uses TRBV20-1 and TRBJ2-2, with TRBD2 matching 10 bases. The CDR3 is 15 amino acids. With V trimmed by 6 bases and J by 8 bases, 12 bases remained unmatched. Germline CDR1 and CDR2: DFQATT and SNEGSKA (reference sequence). CDR3 sequence reads: CSAAGGSGRRGELFF. As DNA, the CDR3 is TGCAGTGCCGCCGGAGGTAGCGGGAGGCGAGGGGAGCTGTTTTTT.

This clonotype appeared many times. The V gene is TRBV18, the J gene TRBJ2-2; D is ambiguous. Germline-derived CDR1 and CDR2 are KGHSH and LQKENI. This CDR3 comprises 15 residues. Trimming cost V 2 bases and J 1 base, with 8 bases left between them. The CDR3 coding sequence is TGTGCCAGCTCACCAGGACGAGGGAACACCGGGGAGCTGTTTTTT. This codes for CASSPGRGNTGELFF. Full variable domain (missing parts from reference TRBV18 and TRBJ2-2): NAGVMQNPRHLVRRRGQEARLRCSPMKGHSHVYWYRQLPEEGLKFMVYLQKENIIDESGMPKERFSAEFPKEGPSILRIQQVVRGDSAAYFCASSPGRGNTGELFFGEGSRLTVL.

About this clonotype itself: The junction does not match germline at one end; this may be a read error. CDR3 coding DNA: TGCAGCGGACCCGGGAGGGGGTATCGCAATCAGTCCCAGCATTTT. Translating it yields CSGPGRGYRNQSQHF. The V call is TRBV29-1, the J call TRBJ1-5; tentative D call: TRBD1 (6 bases). This CDR3 is 15 amino acids long. The germline V gene encodes CDR1 SQVTM and CDR2 ANQGSEA.

The table lists this clonotype with a few counts. The chain couples TRBV29-1 to TRBJ2-1; 8 positions match TRBD2. J lost 6 bases, V lost 0 bases, and 4 bases had no gene match. The CDR3 contains 14 residues. CDR1 is SQVTM, CDR2 ANQGSEA, per germline. CDR3 coding DNA: TGCAGCGTTGAAGAGGGTAGCGGGACCAATGAGCAGTTCTTC. Residues: CSVEEGSGTNEQFF.

This clonotype was found many times. The chain couples TRBV20-1 to TRBJ2-7; possibly TRBD1 for D (6 bases). With 1 base removed from V and 7 bases from J, the gap between germline ends came to 20 bases. Germline CDR1 reads DFQATT; CDR2 reads SNEGSKA (reference sequence). This CDR3 spans 15 amino acids. This CDR3 reads CSARVSRGTVGEQYF. In nucleotides, the CDR3 is TGCAGTGCTAGAGTGTCCAGGGGCACGGTCGGGGAGCAGTACTTC.

V usage is TRBV18 and J usage is TRBJ2-5; 7 nucleotides agree with TRBD1. The CDR3 is 17 amino acids. With V trimmed by 3 bases and J by 3 bases, 13 bases remained unmatched. CDR1 is KGHSH, CDR2 LQKENI, per germline. The CDR3 DNA follows: TGTGCCAGCTCACCGCTTCCGGGACAGCATGTTAAAGAGACCCAGTACTTC. Protein sequence: CASSPLPGQHVKETQYF.

At least ten counts were recorded for this clonotype. A read error may produce the germline difference seen at one junction end. The gene calls are TRBV12-3 or TRBV12-4 and TRBJ2-7, with 7 bases aligning to TRBD2. This CDR3 has 16 amino acids. This CDR3 is CASSLTTSGGYYEQYF. In DNA form, the CDR3 reads TGTGCCAGCAGTTTAACGACGTCCGGGGGGTACTACGAGCAGTATTTC.

As for this clonotype: Here the CDR3 omits its conserved ending phenylalanine or tryptophan, so a read error is the likely source. This chain joins TRBV7-2 and TRBJ1-1; D is undetermined. There are 12 residues in the CDR3. Germline V gives CDR1 SGHTA, CDR2 FQGNSA. The CDR3 spells CASSHYGTDAFL. As DNA, the CDR3 is TGTGCCAGCAGCCATTATGGCACTGACGCTTTCTTG.

This clonotype was seen repeatedly, ten times or more. The gene calls are TRBV9 and TRBJ1-5; TRBD1 is a possible D gene (6 bases). V lost 3 bases, J lost 6 bases, and 13 bases lay in between. Germline-derived CDR1 and CDR2 are SGDLS and YYNGEE. The CDR3 length is 14 residues. The CDR3 DNA follows: TGTGCCAGCAGCGCTGAAGGGGGGGGTCAGCCCCAGCATTTT. Translated: CASSAEGGGQPQHF. Supplemented by reference TRBV9 and TRBJ1-5, the full variable domain reads DSGVTQTPKHLITATGQRVTLRCSPRSGDLSVYWYQQSLDQGLQFLIQYYNGEERAKGNILERFSAQQFPDLHSELNLSSLELGDSALYFCASSAEGGGQPQHFGDGTRLSIL.

This clonotype occurred many times. The chain is built from TRBV4-1 and TRBJ1-2; the D is unclear. The germline gives CDR1 MGHRA, CDR2 YSYEKL. Trimming took 0 bases from V and 4 from J, leaving 18 bases between them. The CDR3 runs 17 residues. The CDR3 here is CASSQDGVFTPLYGYTF. Written as DNA, the CDR3 is TGCGCCAGCAGCCAAGATGGGGTCTTTACCCCCCTCTATGGCTACACCTTC.

About this clonotype itself: One base away lies a much larger clone, so this may be a sequencing read error. V and J are TRBV11-3 and TRBJ2-2, with 7 bases identical to TRBD2. Germline CDR1 SGHNT, CDR2 YENEEA. The CDR3 contains 17 residues. The CDR3 reads CASSLEGLTTNTRELFF. CDR3 nucleotide sequence: TGTGCCAGCAGCTTAGAGGGACTAACAACGAACACCCGGGAGCTGTTTTTT.

The rearrangement links TRBV14 to TRBJ2-5; D is unresolved. V was clipped by 4 bases and J by 3 bases, with 9 bases between them. CDR1 and CDR2 (germline): SGHDN, FVKESK. This CDR3 contains 13 residues. The CDR3 DNA reads as TGTGCCAGCAGCCGAGGACCAAAAGAGACCCAGTACTTC. This gives the protein CASSRGPKETQYF.

The chain recombines TRBV10-2 with TRBJ1-5, with D unresolved. The germline CDR1 and CDR2 sequences are WSHSY and SAAADI. Trimming cost V 2 bases and J 4 bases, with 3 bases left between them. The CDR3 runs to 12 residues. CDR3 in DNA: TGCGCCAGCAGTGAGAGTAATCAGCCCCAGCATTTT. It translates to CASSESNQPQHF.

This clonotype was seen many times. The chain combines TRBV5-4 with TRBJ2-3; no clear D. The CDR3 totals 12 residues. Trimming shortened V by 5 bases and J by 5 bases, and 9 bases separated the two germline ends. Germline lookup yields CDR1 SGHNT and CDR2 YYREEE (reference sequence). The CDR3 protein is CASSLRRDTQYF. The DNA of the CDR3 is TGTGCCAGCAGTCTTAGGAGAGATACGCAGTATTTT. Combining the CDR3 with reference TRBV5-4 and TRBJ2-3 gives the whole variable domain ETGVTQSPTHLIKTRGQQVTLRCSSQSGHNTVSWYQQALGQGPQFIFQYYREEENGRGNFPPRFSGLQFPNYSSELNVNALELDDSALYLCASSLRRDTQYFGPGTRLTVL.

This clonotype has a count of ten or more. The V and J genes are TRBV12-3 or TRBV12-4 and TRBJ1-1; D not certain. The CDR3 sequence is 14 residues long. Trimming left V 0 bases short and J 10 bases short, with 15 bases between. DNA of the CDR3: TGTGCCAGCAGTTTAGCTGCCTCATCTACCGGAGCTTTCTTT. Protein sequence: CASSLAASSTGAFF.

This clonotype has at least ten counts. The chain is built from TRBV20-1 and TRBJ2-5; a possible D gene is TRBD2 (5 bases). Germline CDR1 and CDR2: DFQATT and SNEGSKA (reference sequence). V was shortened by 6 bases and J by 5 bases, with 16 bases between the two germline ends. The CDR3 spans 13 residues. CDR3 residues: CSAKPSLRETQYF. Written as DNA, the CDR3 is TGCAGTGCCAAACCTAGCTTACGGGAGACCCAGTACTTC.

In this sample, this clonotype turned up many times. The chain is built from TRBV5-1 and TRBJ1-5; 7 positions agree with TRBD1. Unmatched junction bases numbered 2, after V lost 0 bases and J lost 2 bases. In germline, CDR1 is SGHRS, CDR2 YFSETQ. There are 15 residues in the CDR3. The CDR3 nucleotides are TGCGCCAGCAGCTTGGAGGGGGCGGGCAATCAGCCCCAGCATTTT. Amino acids: CASSLEGAGNQPQHF. Complete variable domain (other parts from reference TRBV5-1 and TRBJ1-5): KAGVTQTPRYLIKTRGQQVTLSCSPISGHRSVSWYQQTPGQGLQFLFEYFSETQRNKGNFPGRFSGRQFSNSRSEMNVSTLELGDSALYLCASSLEGAGNQPQHFGDGTRLSIL.

This clonotype was detected many times. This sequence joins TRBV7-2 and TRBJ2-3; TRBD2 matches 11 bases. V was clipped by 7 bases and J by 6 bases; unmatched bases: 9. The CDR3 contains 15 residues. CDR1 and CDR2 (germline): SGHTA, FQGNSA. CDR3 region: CASTLTSGSGDTQYF. The CDR3 nucleotides are TGTGCCAGCACCCTCACTAGCGGGAGTGGTGATACGCAGTATTTT.

This clonotype was found many times. J is TRBJ2-7 and V is TRBV20-1, with 7 bases aligning to TRBD1. V was pared by 4 bases and J by 1 base, with 4 bases of the junction left unmatched. Germline V gene data show CDR1 as DFQATT and CDR2 as SNEGSKA (reference sequence). The CDR3 runs 13 residues. The CDR3 protein is CSAKGDSSYEQYF. The CDR3 DNA reads as TGCAGTGCTAAGGGGGACAGTTCCTACGAGCAGTACTTC.